The rows below give T cell receptor beta chains drawn from one sample of a study of T-cell reconstitution after alpha-beta-depleted transplantation in children. TCRdb re-called the PCR reads through MiXCR, storing one row per CDR3 protein. The sample includes about 500,000 distinct CDR3 sequences, approximately 32% of them seen just once. The sample here was PBMCs from the stem cell graft donor, taken from the stem cell graft. These receptors came from a human donor who donated a stem cell graft to a child with aplastic anemia. The CDR3 runs from the conserved cysteine through the conserved F or W. The order of the fields is D gene, CDR3 length, J gene, clone size, V gene, CDR3 protein, CDR3 DNA. A D gene is named only where the DNA matches it firmly. The size entry is marked missing in some rows and otherwise reads once, few, many or a size class.

. | 13 | TRBJ2-2 | . | TRBV25-1 | CASRVTGTGELFF | TGTGCCAGCAGGGTTACAGGGACCGGGGAGCTGTTTTTT
. | 13 | TRBJ2-1 | . | TRBV12-3/TRBV12-4 | CASSSSTSYEQFF | TGTGCCAGCAGTTCGTCGACTAGTTATGAGCAGTTCTTC
. | 18 | TRBJ2-3 | . | TRBV11-2 | CASSFRRGTATSTDTQYF | TGTGCCAGCAGCTTTAGGAGGGGGACAGCCACTAGCACAGATACGCAGTATTTT
TRBD2 | 15 | TRBJ2-7 | . | TRBV7-2 | CASSRELGGGDEQYF | TGTGCCAGCAGCCGAGAACTAGGCGGGGGAGACGAGCAGTACTTC
TRBD1 | 15 | TRBJ2-1 | . | TRBV6-5 | CASSTRQGGNNEQFF | TGTGCCAGCAGTACACGACAGGGGGGGAACAATGAGCAGTTCTTC
TRBD2 | 14 | TRBJ2-7 | few | TRBV12-3/TRBV12-4 | CASSPGGSVYEQYF | TGTGCCAGCAGTCCTGGCGGGAGTGTGTACGAGCAGTACTTC
. | 14 | TRBJ1-1 | . | TRBV6-2/TRBV6-3 | CASGPNGENTEAFF | TGTGCCAGCGGGCCGAACGGAGAGAACACTGAAGCTTTCTTT
. | 14 | TRBJ1-1 | . | TRBV10-2 | CASSEPGGNTEAFF | TGCGCCAGCAGTGAGCCGGGGGGGAACACTGAAGCTTTCTTT
. | 16 | TRBJ1-5 | few | TRBV5-1 | CASSLGVGAGNQPQHF | TGCGCCAGCAGCTTGGGAGTCGGGGCAGGGAATCAGCCCCAGCATTTT
. | 14 | TRBJ1-1 | few | TRBV12-3/TRBV12-4 | CASIRLGRNTEAFF | TGTGCCAGCATCCGGCTAGGGCGGAACACTGAAGCTTTCTTT
TRBD2 | 17 | TRBJ2-2 | few | TRBV11-2 | CASSPGSSGSRTGELFF | TGTGCCAGCAGCCCCGGGTCTAGCGGGAGTAGGACCGGGGAGCTGTTTTTT
. | 14 | TRBJ2-3 | . | TRBV12-3/TRBV12-4 | CASIRGAGTDTQYF | TGTGCCAGCATCAGGGGGGCGGGCACAGATACGCAGTATTTT
. | 14 | TRBJ1-5 | . | TRBV15 | CATSSHSFNQPQHF | TGTGCCACCAGCAGTCACAGTTTTAATCAGCCCCAGCATTTT
TRBD1 | 14 | TRBJ2-2 | once | TRBV20-1 | CSASGTGNTGELFF | TGCAGTGCTAGCGGGACAGGGAACACCGGGGAGCTGTTTTTT
. | 15 | TRBJ1-4 | . | TRBV28 | CASSLNLQGGGKLFF | TGTGCCAGCAGTTTAAATCTACAGGGTGGGGGAAAACTGTTTTTT
TRBD2 | 16 | TRBJ2-1 | few | TRBV5-5 | CASSSWGLAGGNEQFF | TGTGCCAGCAGCTCCTGGGGACTAGCGGGAGGGAATGAGCAGTTCTTC
TRBD1 | 17 | TRBJ1-5 | . | TRBV28 | CASRPEPGQGSNQPQHF | TGTGCCAGCAGGCCCGAGCCGGGACAGGGGAGCAATCAGCCCCAGCATTTT
. | 15 | TRBJ2-2 | few | TRBV12-3/TRBV12-4 | CASSLSGGGTGELFF | TGTGCCAGCAGTTTGTCGGGGGGCGGCACCGGGGAGCTGTTTTTT
. | 12 | TRBJ2-7 | . | TRBV28 | CASLGAFYEQYF | TGTGCCAGCCTGGGGGCATTTTACGAGCAGTACTTC
. | 13 | TRBJ1-1 | few | TRBV12-3/TRBV12-4 | CASKGLGNTEAFF | TGTGCCAGCAAGGGCCTGGGGAACACTGAAGCTTTCTTT
. | 17 | TRBJ1-3 | . | TRBV7-9 | CASSLEGFPYSGNTIYF | TGTGCCAGCAGCTTAGAGGGTTTCCCTTACTCTGGAAACACCATATATTTT
. | 19 | TRBJ2-3 | . | TRBV14 | CASSQDPAGLIASTDTQYF | TGTGCCAGCAGCCAAGATCCGGCAGGGCTCATCGCTAGCACAGATACGCAGTATTTT
. | 15 | TRBJ1-6 | . | TRBV7-8 | CASSLVPGSNSPLHF | TGTGCCAGCAGCTTAGTTCCGGGTTCTAATTCACCCCTCCACTTT
TRBD2 | 17 | TRBJ2-3 | . | TRBV11-2 | CASSLDAGLAGVNTQYF | TGTGCCAGCAGCTTAGATGCCGGACTAGCGGGAGTTAATACGCAGTATTTT
TRBD2 | 17 | TRBJ2-5 | . | TRBV20-1 | CSASGLAGEFRGETQYF | TGCAGTGCTTCGGGACTAGCGGGAGAATTCCGTGGCGAGACCCAGTACTTC
. | 15 | TRBJ1-1 | . | TRBV20-1 | CSARGRGGMNTEAFF | TGCAGTGCTAGAGGCCGGGGGGGGATGAACACTGAAGCTTTCTTT
. | 11 | TRBJ2-2 | few | TRBV25-1 | CASSDGGELFF | TGTGCCAGCAGTGATGGGGGGGAGCTGTTTTTT
. | 14 | TRBJ1-1 | . | TRBV27 | CASSVLGVGTEAFF | TGTGCCAGCAGTGTTTTAGGGGTGGGCACTGAAGCTTTCTTT
. | 13 | TRBJ2-7 | few | TRBV11-2 | CASSFTSSYEQYF | TGTGCCAGCAGCTTTACATCATCCTACGAGCAGTACTTC
TRBD2 | 17 | TRBJ2-2 | . | TRBV5-4 | CASSLWSLAGDTGELFF | TGTGCCAGCAGCTTGTGGTCCCTAGCGGGAGACACCGGGGAGCTGTTTTTT
. | 15 | TRBJ2-6 | . | TRBV6-2/TRBV6-3 | CAIRRHLPGANVLTF | TGTGCCATTCGACGGCATCTACCTGGGGCCAACGTCCTGACTTTC
TRBD2 | 18 | TRBJ2-1 | . | TRBV5-1 | CASSPGLAGGQGYNEQFF | TGCGCCAGCAGCCCTGGACTAGCGGGAGGGCAGGGCTACAATGAGCAGTTCTTC
TRBD2 | 14 | TRBJ2-1 | . | TRBV20-1 | CSATGLAGLNEQFF | TGCAGTGCCACGGGACTAGCGGGCCTCAATGAGCAGTTCTTC
. | 13 | TRBJ2-1 | once | TRBV12-3/TRBV12-4 | CASRWTANNEQFF | TGTGCCAGCAGATGGACAGCCAACAATGAGCAGTTCTTC
TRBD1 | 18 | TRBJ2-6 | few | TRBV5-5 | CASSLGDRVSGGANVLTF | TGTGCCAGCAGCTTGGGGGACAGGGTCTCCGGCGGGGCCAACGTCCTGACTTTC
. | 13 | TRBJ1-5 | . | TRBV6-2/TRBV6-3 | CASSYSRLDPQHF | TGTGCCAGCAGTTACTCGAGGCTGGACCCCCAGCATTTT
. | 14 | TRBJ2-1 | . | TRBV11-2 | CASSSRVGYNEQFF | TGTGCCAGCAGCTCCCGAGTAGGCTACAATGAGCAGTTCTTC
. | 15 | TRBJ1-3 | . | TRBV28 | CASAVGLSSGNTIYF | TGTGCCAGCGCTGTCGGGCTAAGCTCTGGAAACACCATATATTTT
TRBD2 | 16 | TRBJ2-1 | . | TRBV24-1 | CATSDLRLADNNEQFF | TGTGCCACCAGTGATTTGAGGCTAGCGGACAACAATGAGCAGTTCTTC
TRBD2 | 14 | TRBJ2-3 | few | TRBV12-3/TRBV12-4 | CASSLREEADTQYF | TGTGCCAGCAGTCTCCGGGAGGAGGCAGATACGCAGTATTTT
. | 16 | TRBJ1-1 | few | TRBV20-1 | CSAPRPGTVFNTEAFF | TGCAGTGCCCCTCGTCCCGGGACGGTCTTTAACACTGAAGCTTTCTTT
TRBD2 | 15 | TRBJ2-1 | . | TRBV20-1 | CSARESGGSQNEQFF | TGCAGTGCTAGAGAAAGCGGCGGGAGCCAGAATGAGCAGTTCTTC